This paragraph covers one TCR beta chain sequence. Per the authors' pipeline: Reference gene primer amplification in the assay estimated nucleated cell counts. Measured with immunoSEQ multiplex PCR; TCRdb has only the in-frame clones, and not every one. V and J calls plus clone size are reproduced from that table; the DNA served to infer D and trimming. The sample contains fewer than 150,000 clones, about 83% of which appear only once. The source of the sample is a study of blood T cell repertoires in COVID-19. V trimming: 2 bases; J trimming: 11 bases; junction bases outside the gene matches: 18. In germline, CDR1 is MNHNS, CDR2 SASEGT. The CDR3 consists of 17 residues.

This receptor was identified in a woman aged 40 to 49 with acute or convalescent COVID-19. The material sequenced was peripheral blood. The rearrangement uses TRBV6-1 and TRBJ1-5; 7 bases line up with TRBD1. The DNA for the CDR3 is TGTGCCAGCAGTGAAAGGGGGGCAGGGGGGATTAAAATGGCCCAGCATTTT. This encodes CASSERGAGGIKMAQHF.